The present TCR beta chain was sequenced within a study of T-cell reconstitution after alpha-beta-depleted transplantation in children. This CDR3 is 17 amino acids long. Trimming left V 0 bases short and J 0 bases short, with 12 bases between. CDR1 and CDR2 from the germline V gene are ENHRY and SYGVKD. This clonotype has a count of ten or more. Molecular barcoding with unique molecular identifiers was used for the TCRbeta library. One entry per CDR3 protein results from TCRdb running MiXCR on the PCR reads. The table records 200,000 to 300,000 distinct CDR3 sequences, around 12% of them present only once.

The V gene is TRBV10-3, the J gene TRBJ2-1; D is unclear. The sequenced sample was PBMCs from the stem cell graft donor, obtained from the stem cell graft. The receptor was isolated from a human donor who donated a stem cell graft to a child with acute lymphoblastic leukemia. CDR3 nucleotide sequence: TGTGCCATCAGTGAGTCGATGGCCGCGAGCTCCTACAATGAGCAGTTCTTC. Translation gives CAISESMAASSYNEQFF.